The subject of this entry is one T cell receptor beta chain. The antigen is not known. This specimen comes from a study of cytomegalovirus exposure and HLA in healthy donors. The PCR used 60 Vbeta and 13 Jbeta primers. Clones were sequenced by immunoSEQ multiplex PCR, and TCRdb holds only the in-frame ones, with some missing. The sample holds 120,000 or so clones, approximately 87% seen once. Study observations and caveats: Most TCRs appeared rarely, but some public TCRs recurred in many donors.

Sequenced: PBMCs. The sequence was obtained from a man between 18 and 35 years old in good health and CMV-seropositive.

The CDR3 DNA reads as TGCGCCAGCAGCCAAGGGCTAGCGTACAGCTCCTACAATGAGCAGTTCTTC. It yields the protein CASSQGLAYSSYNEQFF. This chain joins TRBV4-1 and TRBJ2-1; TRBD2 might be the D (6 bases). Deletions cut 1 base from V and 0 bases from J, with 13 bases between. The CDR3 totals 17 residues. CDR1 and CDR2 (germline): MGHRA, YSYEKL.